This TCR beta chain is drawn from a study of blood T cell repertoires in COVID-19. Looking at the study overall: The study drew acute and convalescent COVID-19 samples from the United States, Italy and Spain.

Adults between roughly 18 and 90 years of age took part from 24 US areas. Cohorts were determined from participant-reported clinical history. With 8 bases removed from V and 4 bases from J, the gap between germline ends came to 14 bases. This CDR3 contains 13 residues. CDR1 MDHEN and CDR2 SYDVKM come from the germline V gene. Per the original data handling: Reference gene primer amplification in the assay estimated nucleated cell counts. Using immunoSEQ multiplex PCR, the repertoire was profiled, and TCRdb retains in-frame clones only, with some absent. That table gives V, J and clone size, and the DNA gave D and trimming. This table holds 250,000 or so clones, approximately 90% found once.

This clonotype was obtained from a middle-aged man who had been exposed to COVID-19. The chain is built from TRBV28 and TRBJ1-2; D might be TRBD1 (6 bases). Source material: PBMCs or T cells enriched from blood (not recorded which). CDR3 bases: TGTGCCAGCGACCCGCAGGGGAGCTATGGCTACACCTTC. Translated: CASDPQGSYGYTF.